The clone carrying this T cell receptor beta chain was seen ten or more times. Its antigen is still unknown. TCRdb analysed the reads with MiXCR anew, one entry per CDR3 protein. This sample has roughly 500,000 distinct CDR3 sequences, with approximately 15% found just once. This specimen comes from a study of T cell repertoires in cytomegalovirus infection. Overall study: Evidence of both CMV infection and a matching HLA type came from public TCR beta signatures.

The V gene lost 5 bases and the J gene lost 8 bases, with 18 bases spanning the gap. This CDR3 region has 14 residues. Germline V gene sequence: CDR1 MNHEY, CDR2 SMNVEV (reference sequence). Study-wide points: There were carriers of CMV plus the relevant HLA, and cumulative public TCR beta family frequency identified them. The study found HLA-C-restricted CMV-specific TCR beta clonotypes dominating the ex vivo response.

This TCR was sampled from a human donor in good health (CMV status not recorded). Some clones in this sample may be carry-over from other donors' samples. The sequenced sample was CD8+ T cells from PBMCs. The J gene is TRBJ1-2, the V gene TRBV27, with D unresolved. The CDR3 DNA follows: TGTGCCAGCAGTGTCCGGGGTACTCTAGGCGGCTACACCTTC. Its protein is CASSVRGTLGGYTF.